This TCR beta chain was recorded in a study of cytomegalovirus exposure and HLA in healthy donors. Study at large: As released early, the data held about 85 million unique TCRs from HLA-typed donors. General observations from the study: Several of the most significant clusters were apparently associated with common viral pathogens in a later analysis.

About this clone itself: What it binds is not known.

Primers included in the PCR were 60 Vbeta and 13 Jbeta primers. Using immunoSEQ multiplex PCR, the repertoire was profiled, and TCRdb retains in-frame clones only, with some absent. The sample carries 96,000 or so clones, 65% to 85% recorded once. The TCR comes from a female donor in good health and CMV-seropositive. Sample: PBMCs.

The CDR3 DNA is TGTGCCAGCAGCCCCAGTTATATGCCTGGAAACACCATATATTTT. Translating it yields CASSPSYMPGNTIYF. This chain links TRBV7-2 with TRBJ1-3; D not resolved. Germline V gene lookup returns CDR1 SGHTA and CDR2 FQGNSA. Trimming took off 5 bases at V and 2 bases at J, with 13 bases between the two ends. This CDR3 has 15 residues.